This is a list of T cell receptor beta chains from one sample in a study of shared clonotypes between healthy human individuals. The method was immunoSEQ multiplex PCR; TCRdb's version includes in-frame clones alone and lacks a portion of them. Of around 500,000 clones in the sample, roughly 85% were seen once. Sequenced sample: PBMCs. These receptors all come from a woman between 40 and 55 years old in good health. Some clones in this sample may be carry-over from other donors' samples. Each CDR3 is given with its conserved first and last residue. The order of the fields is V gene, D gene, clone size, J gene, CDR3 DNA, CDR3 protein. A D gene is named only where the DNA matches it firmly. Where a row states a size, it is once, few, many or the class of an expanded clone; other rows omit it.

>TRBV2|TRBD2|.|TRBJ2-1
TGTGCCAGCAGGGAGCGGGAGTCCCTGGGGGAGCAGTTCTTC
CASRERESLGEQFF
>TRBV25-1|TRBD2|many|TRBJ2-1
TGTGCCAGCAGAACGACTAGCGGGAGTACGGATGAGCAGTTCTTC
CASRTTSGSTDEQFF
>TRBV5-8|.|few|TRBJ1-5
TGTGCCAGCAGCTTAATCGAGGGGCTTAATCAGCCCCAGCATTTT
CASSLIEGLNQPQHF
>TRBV5-6|.|.|TRBJ2-1
TGTGCCAGCAGCAACATAGGGCAAACCTACAATGAGCAGTTCTTC
CASSNIGQTYNEQFF
>TRBV4-2|TRBD1|.|TRBJ2-2
TGTGCCAGCAGCCGTGGACAGGCGGTCACCGGGGAGCTGTTTTTT
CASSRGQAVTGELFF
>TRBV27|.|few|TRBJ2-1
TGTGCCAGCATGGATCTGAATGAGCAGTTCTTC
CASMDLNEQFF
>TRBV5-1|TRBD2|once|TRBJ2-1
TGCGCCAGCAGCTCCCCCGGACTAGCGGGAGGGGGTAATGAGCAGTTCTTC
CASSSPGLAGGGNEQFF
>TRBV7-3|.|.|TRBJ1-2
TGTGCCAGCAGCCCTGGTCCCACCTATGGCTACACCTTT
CASSPGPTYGYTF
>TRBV11-2|TRBD2|.|TRBJ2-5
TGTGCCAGCAGCCCAGGGGGACTAGCGGGAGGCCTCCAAGAGACCCAGTACTTC
CASSPGGLAGGLQETQYF
>TRBV30|TRBD1|.|TRBJ2-7
TGTGCCTGGAGTGTAGGGTGGGGACAGGTTACCTCCTACGAGCAGTACTTC
CAWSVGWGQVTSYEQYF
>TRBV6-4|.|few|TRBJ1-5
TGTGCCAGCAGTGCGGATACCGATTTGCCCCAGCATTTT
CASSADTDLPQHF
>TRBV7-8|.|.|TRBJ1-3
TGTGCCAGCAGCTTGGGGGTCGGTCCTGGAAACACCATATATTTT
CASSLGVGPGNTIYF
>TRBV4-1|.|.|TRBJ2-7
TGCGCCAGCAGCCAAGATGGGTTGGCGGACTCCTACGAGCAGTACTTC
CASSQDGLADSYEQYF
>TRBV30|.|many|TRBJ1-2
TGTGCCTGGAGTGTAGGACAGTGGGAAGGCTACACCTTC
CAWSVGQWEGYTF
>TRBV9|.|.|TRBJ2-3
TGTGCCAGCAGCGGACTTCGCACAGATACGCAGTATTTT
CASSGLRTDTQYF
>TRBV2|TRBD1|.|TRBJ2-4
TGTGCCAGCAATGGACAGGAAACTCTGGCCAAAAACATTCAGTACTTC
CASNGQETLAKNIQYF
>TRBV9|.|.|TRBJ2-5
TGTGCCAGCGCCGTGGGGGTTGGGAGGCAGTACCAAGAGACCCAGTACTTC
CASAVGVGRQYQETQYF
>TRBV9|.|.|TRBJ1-5
TGTGCCAGCAGCGTAGGTTTTTTCCCGGATCAGCCCCAGCATTTT
CASSVGFFPDQPQHF
>TRBV30|TRBD1|.|TRBJ1-2
TGTGCCTGGAGTTTACAGGGGGCTAGGGGCTACACCTTC
CAWSLQGARGYTF
>TRBV28|.|.|TRBJ1-2
TGTGCCAGCAGTTCCGGTCCCTATGGCTACACCTTC
CASSSGPYGYTF
>TRBV28|.|once|TRBJ2-3
TGTGCCAGCAGACCTCCCGAAGGACTATACACAGATACGCAGTATTTT
CASRPPEGLYTDTQYF
>TRBV28|TRBD1|.|TRBJ2-4
TGTGCCAGCAGTTCCCGACAGGGGGGGAACATTCAGTACTTC
CASSSRQGGNIQYF
>TRBV30|TRBD1|once|TRBJ1-2
TGTGCCTGGAGTGTATTTGAGACAGGGGGCGAAAGTGGCTACACCTTC
CAWSVFETGGESGYTF
>TRBV10-1|TRBD2|.|TRBJ2-1
TGCGCCAGCAGTGAGGTACTAGCGAATATCAATGAGCAGTTCTTC
CASSEVLANINEQFF
>TRBV10-2|.|.|TRBJ1-1
TGCGCCAGGAAACCCGACCCGAACACTGAAGCTTTCTTT
CARKPDPNTEAFF
>TRBV9|.|once|TRBJ2-3
TGTGCCAGCAGCCCAAACAGCCCAGATACGCAGTATTTT
CASSPNSPDTQYF
>TRBV19|.|.|TRBJ1-5
TGTGCCAGTAGCGGACAAAACAATCAGCCCCAGCATTTT
CASSGQNNQPQHF
>TRBV28|.|.|TRBJ2-4
TGTGCCAGCAGTTCTCCGGGACTCCATGGAGACATTCAGTACTTC
CASSSPGLHGDIQYF
>TRBV19|.|.|TRBJ2-2
TGTGCCAGTAGTATCTCGGCGGACACCGGGGAGCTGTTTTTT
CASSISADTGELFF
>TRBV28|TRBD2|.|TRBJ2-1
TGTGCCAGCAGTTTATGGCGGGAGGGCCGGGGGAATGAGCAGTTCTTC
CASSLWREGRGNEQFF
>TRBV30|.|once|TRBJ2-7
TGTGCCTGGAGCGCCCCCTACGAGCAGTACTTC
CAWSAPYEQYF
>TRBV10-3|TRBD1|few|TRBJ2-3
TGTGCCATCAGTGACCGCCCCCTGGACAGGGGCACAGATACGCAGTATTTT
CAISDRPLDRGTDTQYF
>TRBV6-5|.|many|TRBJ2-3
TGTGCCAGCAGGACCGCGGGGCCATCCACAGATACGCAGTATTTT
CASRTAGPSTDTQYF
>TRBV7-2|.|.|TRBJ1-3
TGTGCCAGCAGCTCCGGACAGATACAGGACACCATATATTTT
CASSSGQIQDTIYF
>TRBV30|.|.|TRBJ1-5
TGTGCCTGGAGCAGCGGGGGCAATCAGCCCCAGCATTTC
CAWSSGGNQPQHF
>TRBV4-1|.|.|TRBJ2-5
TGCGCCAGCAGCCAAGTATCCAGCTTCGGGGAGACCCAGTACTTC
CASSQVSSFGETQYF
>TRBV7-2|TRBD1|.|TRBJ2-7
TGTGCCAGCAGCTTAGAGGGGACAGCATCCTACGAGCAGTACTTC
CASSLEGTASYEQYF
>TRBV6-6|TRBD1|.|TRBJ1-5
TGTGCCAGCGGGGGACAGGGTATTCAGCCCCAGCATTTT
CASGGQGIQPQHF
>TRBV7-9|TRBD2|.|TRBJ2-5
TGTGCCAGCAGTCGGACTAGCGGAACTGTAACCCAAGAGACCCAGTACTTC
CASSRTSGTVTQETQYF
>TRBV7-6|.|.|TRBJ2-7
TGTGCCAGCAGCTTAGGGACGGATTCCTACGAGCAGTACTTC
CASSLGTDSYEQYF
>TRBV11-3|.|.|TRBJ2-2
TGTGCCAGCAGCTTAGTGAACACCGGGGAGCTGTTTTTT
CASSLVNTGELFF
>TRBV21-1|.|.|TRBJ1-2
TGTGCCAGCAGCAAAGAATGGGGTGGCTATGGCTACACCTTC
CASSKEWGGYGYTF
>TRBV28|.|.|TRBJ1-2
TGTGCCAGCAGTTTCCCCGGGAACTATGGCTACACCTTC
CASSFPGNYGYTF
>TRBV6-5|.|.|TRBJ2-7
TGTGCCAGCAGCCCCGGCTATTGGGGAACCTACGAGCAGTACTTC
CASSPGYWGTYEQYF
>TRBV6-6|TRBD2|once|TRBJ2-7
TGTGCCAGCAGTAAATCGGGACTAGCGGGCATCTACGAGCAGTACTTC
CASSKSGLAGIYEQYF
>TRBV29-1|.|.|TRBJ1-2
TGCAGCGTTGATGGGGGTAGGGTTGGTGGCTACACCTTC
CSVDGGRVGGYTF
>TRBV5-4|.|.|TRBJ2-1
TGTGCCAGCAGCTTAAGGCGAACTTCCTACAATGAGCAGTTCTTC
CASSLRRTSYNEQFF
>TRBV7-9|TRBD1|.|TRBJ2-7
TGTGCCAGCAGCTTATTGACAGGGGGAACCTACGAGCAGTACTTC
CASSLLTGGTYEQYF
>TRBV7-3|TRBD2|.|TRBJ2-3
TGTGCCAGCAGCCCTAGCGGGACTAGCATAGATACGCAGTATTTT
CASSPSGTSIDTQYF
>TRBV7-2|.|.|TRBJ1-1
TGTGCCAGCAGCCCGCAGGGTATGAACACTGAAGCTTTCTTT
CASSPQGMNTEAFF
>TRBV19|TRBD2|.|TRBJ2-2
TGTGCCAGTAGGGGACTAGCGGGGAGGAACACCGGGGAGCTGTTTTTT
CASRGLAGRNTGELFF
>TRBV19|.|.|TRBJ2-2
TGTGCCAGTATGGATCGAGTTGTCGGGGAGCTGTTTTTT
CASMDRVVGELFF
>TRBV4-1|TRBD2|.|TRBJ2-7
TGCGCCAGCAGCCGCGGGACTAGCGGTTACGAGCAGTACTTC
CASSRGTSGYEQYF
>TRBV28|.|.|TRBJ1-2
TGTGCCAGCACTCAACCGGGACATATCTATGGCTACACCTTC
CASTQPGHIYGYTF
>TRBV27|TRBD1|.|TRBJ1-1
TGTGCCAGCAGTCTATACAGGGGGCAGGGGGCTGAAGCTTTCTTT
CASSLYRGQGAEAFF